There are a few counts of the clone carrying this T cell receptor beta chain. This sample was taken from a study of blood T cell repertoires in COVID-19. Per the study methods: Reference gene primer amplification yielded estimated nucleated cell counts. Profiling relied on immunoSEQ multiplex PCR, and the TCRdb table lists in-frame clones only, not all of them. Clonal size and the V and J genes are those of that table, whereas D and trimming came from the DNA. Of 350,000 to 450,000 clones listed, about 87% are singletons. The sequenced sample was peripheral blood. The clonotype was recovered from a human donor in a cohort sampled during active COVID-19.

As DNA, the CDR3 is TGTGCCAGTAGTATGAGGGCAGGGGAAGGTCAGCCCCAGCATTTT. It yields the protein CASSMRAGEGQPQHF. The J gene is TRBJ1-5, the V gene TRBV19; weak D call: TRBD1 (6 bases). V was cut by 3 bases and J by 6 bases, with 15 bases left in between. CDR1 and CDR2 (germline): LNHDA, SQIVND (reference sequence). The CDR3 length is 15 residues.